This TCR beta chain was identified in a study of OX40 agonist ivuxolimab in advanced cancers. The wider study: A male proportion of 70% to 90% was recorded, with mean age roughly 62 years and range about 23 to 90.

Assay: immunoSEQ multiplex PCR; the TCRdb copy retains only in-frame clones and omits some. The repertoire has roughly 62,000 clones, 92% of them found once; the top ten carry 0.62%. V was cut by 0 bases and J by 1 base, with 11 bases left in between. The V gene's germline CDR1 is SGHRS and CDR2 YFSETQ. This CDR3 spans 15 amino acids. This TCR derives from an adult with an advanced solid tumor such as melanoma, head and neck, liver or kidney cancer. The sample was CD4+ or CD8+ T cells sorted from blood, taken in a trial of the OX40 agonist ivuxolimab. The chain uses TRBV5-1 and TRBJ2-7; no definite D call. The CDR3 nucleotides are TGCGCCAGCAGCTTGGAAGTTGGCAGTTCCTACGAGCAGTACTTC. Encoded protein: CASSLEVGSSYEQYF.